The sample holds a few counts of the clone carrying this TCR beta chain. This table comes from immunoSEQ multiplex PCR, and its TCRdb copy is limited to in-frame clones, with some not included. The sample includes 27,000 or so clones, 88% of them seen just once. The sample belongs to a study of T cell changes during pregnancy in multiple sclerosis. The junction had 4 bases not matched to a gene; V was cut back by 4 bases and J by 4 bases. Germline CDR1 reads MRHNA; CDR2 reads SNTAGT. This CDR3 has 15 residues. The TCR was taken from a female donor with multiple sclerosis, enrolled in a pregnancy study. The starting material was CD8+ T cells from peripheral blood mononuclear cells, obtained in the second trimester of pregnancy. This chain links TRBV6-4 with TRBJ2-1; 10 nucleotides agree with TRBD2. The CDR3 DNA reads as TGTGCCAGCAGTGTCGCTAGCGGGGGTTACAATGAGCAGTTCTTC. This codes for CASSVASGGYNEQFF.